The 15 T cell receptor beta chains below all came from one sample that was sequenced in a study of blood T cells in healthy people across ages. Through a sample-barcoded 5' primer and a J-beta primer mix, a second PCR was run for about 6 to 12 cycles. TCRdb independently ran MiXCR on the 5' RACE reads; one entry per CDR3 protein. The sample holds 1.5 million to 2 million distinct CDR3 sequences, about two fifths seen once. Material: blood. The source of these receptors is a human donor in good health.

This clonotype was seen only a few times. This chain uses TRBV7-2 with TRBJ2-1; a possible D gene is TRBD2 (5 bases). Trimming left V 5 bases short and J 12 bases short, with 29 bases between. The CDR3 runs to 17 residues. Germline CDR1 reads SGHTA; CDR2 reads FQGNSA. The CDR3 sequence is CASSPRGPNSLDVRQFF. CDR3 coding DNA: TGTGCCAGCAGCCCGCGAGGGCCCAATTCCCTCGACGTCCGGCAGTTCTTC.

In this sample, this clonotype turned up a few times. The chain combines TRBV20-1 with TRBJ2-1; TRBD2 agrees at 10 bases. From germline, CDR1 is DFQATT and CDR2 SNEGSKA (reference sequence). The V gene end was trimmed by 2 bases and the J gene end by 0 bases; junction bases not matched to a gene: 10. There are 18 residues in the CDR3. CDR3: CSARRASGGFSSYNEQFF. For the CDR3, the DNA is TGCAGTGCTAGACGGGCTAGCGGGGGATTTAGCTCCTACAATGAGCAGTTCTTC.

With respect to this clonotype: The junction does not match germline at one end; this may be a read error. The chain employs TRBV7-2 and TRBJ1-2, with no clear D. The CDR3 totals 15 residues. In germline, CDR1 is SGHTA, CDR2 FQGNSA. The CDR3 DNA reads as TGTGCCAGCAGCTTAGGAGCTCAGACCGTATATGACTACACCTTC. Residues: CASSLGAQTVYDYTF.

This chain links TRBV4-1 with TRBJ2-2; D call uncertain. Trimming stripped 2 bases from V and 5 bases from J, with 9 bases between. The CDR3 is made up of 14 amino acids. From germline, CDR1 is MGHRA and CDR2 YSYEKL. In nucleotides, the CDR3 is TGCGCCAGCAGCCAAACCAGCCAAACCGGGGAGCTGTTTTTT. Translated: CASSQTSQTGELFF.

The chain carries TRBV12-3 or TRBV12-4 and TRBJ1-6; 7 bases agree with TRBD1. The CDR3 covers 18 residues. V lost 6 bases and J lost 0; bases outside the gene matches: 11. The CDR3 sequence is CASRLRDSLRSYNSPLHF. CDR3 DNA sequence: TGTGCCAGCAGACTCCGGGACAGTCTTCGCTCCTATAATTCACCCCTCCACTTT.

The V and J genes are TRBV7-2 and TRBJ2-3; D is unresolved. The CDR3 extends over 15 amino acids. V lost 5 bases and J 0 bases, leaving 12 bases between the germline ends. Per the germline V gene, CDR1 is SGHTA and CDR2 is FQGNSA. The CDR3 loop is CASSPRVSSTDTQYF. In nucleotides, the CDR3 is TGTGCCAGCAGCCCTAGGGTTTCAAGCACAGATACGCAGTATTTT.

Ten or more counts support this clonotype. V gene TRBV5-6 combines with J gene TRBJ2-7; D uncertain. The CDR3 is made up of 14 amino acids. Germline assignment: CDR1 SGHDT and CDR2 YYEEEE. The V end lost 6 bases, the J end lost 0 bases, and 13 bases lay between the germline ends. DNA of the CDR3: TGTGCCAGCACCGCGGCAGCAATCTCCTACGAGCAGTACTTC. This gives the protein CASTAAAISYEQYF.

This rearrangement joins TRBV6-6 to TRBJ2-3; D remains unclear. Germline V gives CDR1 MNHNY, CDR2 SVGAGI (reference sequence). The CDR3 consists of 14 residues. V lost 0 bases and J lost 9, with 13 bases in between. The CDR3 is CASSYSFSADTQYF. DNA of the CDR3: TGTGCCAGCAGTTACTCGTTTTCGGCTGACACGCAGTATTTT.

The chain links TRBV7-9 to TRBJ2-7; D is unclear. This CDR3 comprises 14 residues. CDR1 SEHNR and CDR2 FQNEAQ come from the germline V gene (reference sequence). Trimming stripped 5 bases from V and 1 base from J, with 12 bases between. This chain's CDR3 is CASSRLGSSYEQYF. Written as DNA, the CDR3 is TGTGCCAGCAGCCGCCTGGGATCGTCCTACGAGCAGTACTTC.

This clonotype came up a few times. CDR3 nucleotide sequence: TGTGCCAGCAGTCAACAGGGGGCCCTATACGAGCAGTACTTC. This translates into CASSQQGALYEQYF. This sequence joins TRBV12-3 or TRBV12-4 and TRBJ2-7; 9 nucleotides match TRBD1. V lost 5 bases, J lost 4 bases, and 6 bases stayed unmatched. The CDR3 contains 14 residues.

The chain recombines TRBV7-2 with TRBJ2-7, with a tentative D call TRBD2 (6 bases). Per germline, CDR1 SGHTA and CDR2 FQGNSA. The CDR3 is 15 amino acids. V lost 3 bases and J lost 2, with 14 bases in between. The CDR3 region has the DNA TGTGCCAGCAGCTTTGTAAGCGGGCCCACCTACGAGCAGTACTTC. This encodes CASSFVSGPTYEQYF.

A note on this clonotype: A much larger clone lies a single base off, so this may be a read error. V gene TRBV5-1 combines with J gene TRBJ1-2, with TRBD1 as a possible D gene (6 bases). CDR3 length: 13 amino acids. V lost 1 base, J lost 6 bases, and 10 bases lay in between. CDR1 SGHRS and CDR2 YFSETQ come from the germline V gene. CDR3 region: CASSLKGENGYTF. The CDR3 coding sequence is TGCGCCAGCAGCTTGAAGGGGGAGAATGGCTACACCTTC.

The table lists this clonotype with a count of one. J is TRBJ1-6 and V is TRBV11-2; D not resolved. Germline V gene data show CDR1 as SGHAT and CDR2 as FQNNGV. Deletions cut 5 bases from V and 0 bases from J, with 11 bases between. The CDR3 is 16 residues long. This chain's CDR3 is CASSPGGSSYNSPLHF. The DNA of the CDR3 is TGTGCCAGCAGCCCGGGTGGAAGCTCCTATAATTCACCCCTCCACTTT.

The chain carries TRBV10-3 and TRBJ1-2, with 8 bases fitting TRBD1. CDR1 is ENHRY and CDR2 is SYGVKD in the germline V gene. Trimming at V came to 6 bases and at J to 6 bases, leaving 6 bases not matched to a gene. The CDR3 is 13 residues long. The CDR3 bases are TGTGCCATCAGGCCAGGGGGCCAGGATGGCTACACCTTC. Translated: CAIRPGGQDGYTF.

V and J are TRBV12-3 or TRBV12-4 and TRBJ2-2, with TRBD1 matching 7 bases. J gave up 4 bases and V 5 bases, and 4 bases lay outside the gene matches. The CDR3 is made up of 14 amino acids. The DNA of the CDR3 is TGTGCCAGCAGTCCGACAGGGATCACCGGGGAGCTGTTTTTT. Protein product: CASSPTGITGELFF.